This T cell receptor (beta chain) came from a study of blood T cells in healthy people across ages. PCR was performed a second time for roughly 7 to 12 cycles using a sample-barcoded 5' primer and a J-beta primer mix. TCRdb passed the 5' RACE reads through MiXCR, listing each CDR3 protein once. The table has under 2 million distinct CDR3 sequences, 30% to 35% seen once. The CDR3 covers 11 residues. Trimming left V 2 bases short and J 6 bases short, with 6 bases between. CDR1 is DFQATT, CDR2 SNEGSKA, per germline (reference sequence). The receptor was derived from a woman younger than 45 in good health. The rearrangement uses TRBV20-1 and TRBJ2-3; D not certain. Material for sequencing was blood. CDR3 residues: CSARWRDTQYF. The CDR3 DNA follows: TGCAGTGCTAGATGGCGGGATACGCAGTATTTT.